Listed here is a single TCR beta chain. The antigen is undetermined. The entry originates in a study of memory CD4+ T cells and cytomegalovirus serostatus. Findings and caveats of the study: Of around 160 reported CMV TCRbeta sequences, under 70 were found in memory CD4+ repertoires.

Trimming took 6 bases from V and 3 from J, leaving 15 bases between them. CDR1 SGHTA and CDR2 FQGNSA come from the germline V gene. The length of the CDR3 is 16 residues. This table comes from immunoSEQ multiplex PCR, and its TCRdb copy is limited to in-frame clones, with some not included. The sample yields 40,000 or so clones, around 79% seen once. Single viable CD3+CD4+CD8-CD45RO+ cells were sorted as the memory CD4+ T cells. The specimen was memory CD4+ T cells from blood. The origin of this receptor is an adult in good health and CMV-seronegative. J is TRBJ1-6 and V is TRBV7-2; D uncertain. CDR3 loop: CASRRPALGYNSPLHF. CDR3 sequence (DNA): TGTGCCAGCAGACGACCGGCCTTGGGCTATAATTCACCCCTCCACTTT.